Here is one TCR beta chain with its context. This sample is part of a study of blood T cell repertoires in COVID-19. The method was immunoSEQ multiplex PCR; TCRdb's version includes in-frame clones alone and lacks a portion of them. The sample carries 200,000 or so clones, roughly nine tenths recorded once. The CDR3 length is 16 residues. V lost 1 base and J 4 bases, leaving 14 bases between the germline ends. The germline gives CDR1 SGHTA, CDR2 FQGNSA. Sequenced input: peripheral blood. The TCR originated in a man aged 55 to 70 who had recovered from COVID-19. The chain joins TRBV7-2 to TRBJ1-3, with D hard to call. In DNA form, the CDR3 reads TGTGCCAGCAGCTTAGAGGGAGGGCTAATAGGAAACACCATATATTTT. Translation: CASSLEGGLIGNTIYF. The full variable domain, rest sourced from reference TRBV7-2 and TRBJ1-3, is GAGVSQSPSNKVTEKGKDVELRCDPISGHTALYWYRQSLGQGLEFLIYFQGNSAPDKSGLPSDRFSAERTGGSVSTLTIQRTQQEDSAVYLCASSLEGGLIGNTIYFGEGSWLTVV.